The 11 T cell receptor beta chains in this list originate from one sample, sequenced in a study of blood T cell repertoires in COVID-19. The repertoire was sequenced with immunoSEQ multiplex PCR; TCRdb's copy has only in-frame clones and lacks some. The data show 210,000 or so clones, about 91% seen once. The sample taken for sequencing was peripheral blood. The origin of the receptors is a woman aged 35 to 49 with acute or convalescent COVID-19.

This chain uses TRBV2 with TRBJ2-2, with TRBD2 matching over 8 bases. There are 15 residues in the CDR3. The V and J ends lost 6 bases and 4 bases, in that order; junction bases with no gene match: 7. The germline gives CDR1 SNHLY, CDR2 FYNNEI. The CDR3 sequence: CASRRTSYGTGELFF. CDR3 nucleotide sequence: TGTGCCAGCAGACGGACTAGCTACGGCACCGGGGAGCTGTTTTTT.

The chain carries TRBV6-1 and TRBJ1-1; the D is unclear. V was trimmed by 3 bases and J by 4 bases, leaving 21 bases between them. There are 17 residues in the CDR3. In germline, CDR1 is MNHNS, CDR2 SASEGT. CDR3 coding DNA: TGTGCCAGCAGTGAGGAGGTAGGAAGGGCCCAACCCACTGAAGCTTTCTTT. This translates into CASSEEVGRAQPTEAFF.

The chain links TRBV2 to TRBJ1-1, with D perhaps TRBD1 (5 bases). The CDR3 is 14 residues long. The V and J ends lost 8 bases and 1 base respectively, with 14 bases between them. Germline assignment: CDR1 SNHLY and CDR2 FYNNEI. CDR3 sequence reads: CASCFGGWNTEAFF. Written as DNA, the CDR3 is TGTGCCAGCTGTTTCGGGGGTTGGAACACTGAAGCTTTCTTT.

This clone is a singleton in its sample. V usage is TRBV5-5 and J usage is TRBJ2-1; 9 nucleotides match TRBD2. The trim removed 0 bases at V and 10 bases at J, leaving 11 bases unmatched. From germline, CDR1 is SGHKS and CDR2 YYEKEE (reference sequence). This CDR3 comprises 16 residues. The CDR3 DNA follows: TGTGCCAGCAGCTTGGGGCGGGGGGGCCTTCTTCGGGAGCAGTTCTTC. Its protein product is CASSLGRGGLLREQFF.

This chain links TRBV19 with TRBJ2-5; the match to TRBD2 covers 10 bases. Germline trimming cut 3 bases from V and 5 bases from J; bases unmatched to any gene: 9. Per germline, CDR1 LNHDA and CDR2 SQIVND (reference sequence). This CDR3 region has 16 residues. The CDR3 loop reads CASSIGWTSGPETQYF. The CDR3 DNA is TGTGCCAGTAGTATTGGGTGGACTAGCGGACCCGAGACCCAGTACTTC.

This clone was observed a single time. The chain employs TRBV5-1 and TRBJ2-3, with 7 nucleotides matching TRBD1. The CDR3 spans 15 residues. V lost 2 bases to trimming and J lost 1 base; unmatched junction nucleotides: 4. Germline V gene data show CDR1 as SGHRS and CDR2 as YFSETQ. The chain's CDR3 is CASSLQGPRTDTQYF. The CDR3 nucleotides are TGCGCCAGCAGCTTACAGGGGCCCCGCACAGATACGCAGTATTTT.

This chain joins TRBV2 and TRBJ2-3; D perhaps matches TRBD1 (6 bases). V was pared by 6 bases and J by 6 bases, with 19 bases between. There are 15 residues in the CDR3. Germline V gives CDR1 SNHLY, CDR2 FYNNEI. DNA for the CDR3: TGTGCCAGCAGCTTACAGGGCCTACCCCTGGATACGCAGTATTTT. Its protein product is CASSLQGLPLDTQYF.

The rearrangement uses TRBV3-1 (or the pseudogene TRBV3-2) and TRBJ1-1, with 7 bases lining up with TRBD1. CDR1 LGHDT and CDR2 YNNKEL come from the germline V gene (reference sequence). Trimming cost V 5 bases and J 5 bases; bases outside gene matches: 14. The CDR3 spans 16 residues. The CDR3 is CASSDARGPGRTEAFF. The CDR3 nucleotides are TGTGCCAGCAGCGACGCAAGGGGGCCGGGGAGGACTGAAGCTTTCTTT.

This clone appeared a few times. The rearrangement links TRBV12-3 or TRBV12-4 to TRBJ1-5, with TRBD1 matching over 9 bases. The J segment lost 5 bases and the V segment lost 8 bases, leaving 4 bases of the junction unmatched. The CDR3 is made up of 13 amino acids. The CDR3 DNA reads as TGTGCCAGCCAGGACAGGGGTGATCAGCCCCAGCATTTT. It is translated as CASQDRGDQPQHF.

The chain joins TRBV7-9 to TRBJ1-5; 8 bases match TRBD1. This CDR3 spans 15 amino acids. V trimming: 5 bases; J trimming: 2 bases; junction bases outside the gene matches: 5. Germline assignment: CDR1 SEHNR and CDR2 FQNEAQ (reference sequence). The CDR3: CASSKDRVGNQPQHF. The CDR3 DNA reads as TGTGCCAGCAGCAAGGACAGGGTGGGCAATCAGCCCCAGCATTTT.

This clone came up a few times. The chain recombines TRBV12-3 or TRBV12-4 with TRBJ2-1; D not resolved. V was trimmed by 3 bases and J by 10 bases, leaving 13 bases between them. The CDR3 contains 13 residues. The CDR3 spells CASSLADGREQFF. The CDR3 DNA is TGTGCCAGCAGTTTGGCTGATGGCAGAGAGCAGTTCTTC.